Below are 21 T cell receptor beta chains sequenced from a single sample in a study of CD8 T cells in Susac syndrome. With random hexamers, reverse transcription was performed on 0.5 to 1 ug of RNA. TCRdb reprocessed the immunoSEQ multiplex PCR reads via MiXCR and lists one record per CDR3 protein. The data show 120,000 or so distinct CDR3 sequences, roughly 95% seen once. Material for sequencing was CD4+ T cells from PBMCs. All receptors come from a human donor with Susac syndrome.

CDR3 sequence: CSVVEGAGYGYTF. The DNA for the CDR3 is TGCAGCGTTGTGGAGGGGGCCGGCTATGGCTACACCTTC. The genes are TRBV29-1 and TRBJ1-2; 7 nucleotides align to TRBD1. This CDR3 comprises 13 residues. Germline CDR1 SQVTM, CDR2 ANQGSEA. Trimming took 4 bases from V and 4 from J; bases not matched to a gene: 6. The whole variable domain, remainder taken from reference TRBV29-1 and TRBJ1-2, is SAVISQKPSRDICQRGTSLTIQCQVDSQVTMMFWYRQQPGQSLTLIATANQGSEATYESGFVIDKFPISRPNLTFSTLTVSNMSPEDSSIYLCSVVEGAGYGYTFGSGTRLTVV.

The chain joins TRBV3-1 to TRBJ1-4, with D perhaps TRBD1 (6 bases). CDR1 LGHDT and CDR2 YNNKEL come from the germline V gene (reference sequence). This CDR3 has 14 amino acids. Trimming took off 5 bases at V and 5 bases at J, with 12 bases between the two ends. CDR3 sequence: CASSTTGSNEKLFF. The DNA for the CDR3 is TGTGCCAGCAGCACAACAGGGTCGAATGAAAAACTGTTTTTT. Supplemented by reference TRBV3-1 and TRBJ1-4, the full variable domain reads DTAVSQTPKYLVTQMGNDKSIKCEQNLGHDTMYWYKQDSKKFLKIMFSYNNKELIINETVPNRFSPKSPDKAHLNLHINSLELGDSAVYFCASSTTGSNEKLFFGSGTQLSVL.

The V and J genes are TRBV20-1 and TRBJ2-7; no definite D call. The germline gives CDR1 DFQATT, CDR2 SNEGSKA (reference sequence). The CDR3 has 12 residues. Deletions cut 3 bases from V and 7 bases from J, with 13 bases between. Here the CDR3 DNA reads TGCAGTGCTAGCTTCGCTAGTAGAGAGCAGTACTTC. It codes for CSASFASREQYF.

This clonotype is a singleton in its sample. The chain carries TRBV3-1 and TRBJ2-1, with D uncertain. CDR1 LGHDT and CDR2 YNNKEL come from the germline V gene (reference sequence). V was cut by 5 bases and J by 10 bases, with 12 bases left in between. The length of the CDR3 is 12 residues. Written as DNA, the CDR3 is TGTGCCAGCAGCGAAGGCAGTACCGAGCAGTTCTTC. Protein product: CASSEGSTEQFF.

The V and J genes are TRBV7-9 and TRBJ2-5, with no clear D. Trimming took 5 bases from V and 1 from J, leaving 17 bases between them. CDR3 length equals 16 residues. Germline CDR1 reads SEHNR; CDR2 reads FQNEAQ (reference sequence). The CDR3 loop is CASSPSLLPSQETQYF. The CDR3 bases are TGTGCCAGCAGCCCCAGCTTATTACCCTCCCAAGAGACCCAGTACTTC.

The rearrangement links TRBV9 to TRBJ2-5; 8 bases align to TRBD2. Germline V gene data show CDR1 as SGDLS and CDR2 as YYNGEE. This CDR3 region has 16 residues. V was pared by 2 bases and J by 1 base, with 7 bases of the junction left unmatched. The CDR3 sequence: CASSVRGAGVQETQYF. The CDR3 DNA follows: TGTGCCAGCAGCGTGAGGGGAGCGGGAGTCCAAGAGACCCAGTACTTC. Drawing the rest from reference TRBV9 and TRBJ2-5, the complete variable domain is DSGVTQTPKHLITATGQRVTLRCSPRSGDLSVYWYQQSLDQGLQFLIQYYNGEERAKGNILERFSAQQFPDLHSELNLSSLELGDSALYFCASSVRGAGVQETQYFGPGTRLLVL.

The chain links TRBV9 to TRBJ2-5; TRBD1 matches at 12 bases. The CDR3 totals 16 residues. Germline values: CDR1 SGDLS, CDR2 YYNGEE. Trimming removed 3 bases from V and 5 bases from J; junction bases left unmatched: 8. Here the CDR3 reads CASSGAGTGGRETQYF. CDR3 nucleotide sequence: TGTGCCAGCAGCGGCGCCGGGACAGGGGGCCGGGAGACCCAGTACTTC.

The rearrangement joins TRBV24-1 to TRBJ1-5; D may be TRBD1 (6 bases). In germline, CDR1 is KGHDR, CDR2 SFDVKD. The V end lost 5 bases, the J end lost 2 bases, and 9 bases lay between the germline ends. CDR3 size: 14 residues. CDR3 sequence (DNA): TGTGCCACCAGTGTTTCAGGGGGCAATCAGCCCCAGCATTTT. This codes for CATSVSGGNQPQHF.

The genes are TRBV6-2 or TRBV6-3 and TRBJ2-5, with D unclear. V lost 7 bases and J 5 bases, leaving 14 bases between the germline ends. This CDR3 is built from 13 residues. Germline assignment: CDR1 MNHEY and CDR2 SVGEGT. The DNA for the CDR3 is TGTGCCAGCACCTTAAGGTTGTCGGAGACCCAGTACTTC. The encoded protein is CASTLRLSETQYF.

The chain uses TRBV7-9 and TRBJ1-1, with D hard to call. Trimming left V 1 base short and J 4 bases short, with 7 bases between. This CDR3 region has 13 residues. Germline V gives CDR1 SEHNR, CDR2 FQNEAQ (reference sequence). CDR3 sequence reads: CASSLGDTTEAFF. DNA for the CDR3: TGTGCCAGCAGCTTAGGGGATACCACTGAAGCTTTCTTT.

The chain is built from TRBV3-1 and TRBJ1-2; possible D gene TRBD1, 6 bases. V lost 1 base to trimming and J lost 8 bases, with 14 bases between them. Looked up from germline, CDR1 is LGHDT and CDR2 is YNNKEL (reference sequence). CDR3 length equals 14 residues. Written as DNA, the CDR3 is TGTGCCAGCAGCCAAGGACAGGCCGCCTTCGGCTACACCTTC. It specifies CASSQGQAAFGYTF. Variable domain in full (rest from reference TRBV3-1 and TRBJ1-2): DTAVSQTPKYLVTQMGNDKSIKCEQNLGHDTMYWYKQDSKKFLKIMFSYNNKELIINETVPNRFSPKSPDKAHLNLHINSLELGDSAVYFCASSQGQAAFGYTFGSGTRLTVV.

This rearrangement joins TRBV20-1 to TRBJ1-2, with a weak D call TRBD1 (5 bases). The V end lost 6 bases, the J end lost 8 bases, and 28 bases lay between the germline ends. The CDR3 contains 16 residues. CDR1 and CDR2 (germline): DFQATT, SNEGSKA (reference sequence). The CDR3 DNA reads TGCAGTGCCCCGTGGGCCGGGACTGAGAGAGGTATCGGCTACACCTTC. It translates to CSAPWAGTERGIGYTF.

The chain has TRBV9 and TRBJ2-5; 7 bases are shared with TRBD2. Germline CDR1 reads SGDLS; CDR2 reads YYNGEE. CDR3 size: 15 residues. Unmatched junction bases numbered 3, after V lost 0 bases and J lost 1 base. The CDR3 spells CASSVGPSGQETQYF. CDR3 coding DNA: TGTGCCAGCAGCGTAGGACCTAGCGGCCAAGAGACCCAGTACTTC. Full variable domain (outside the CDR3, taken from reference TRBV9 and TRBJ2-5): DSGVTQTPKHLITATGQRVTLRCSPRSGDLSVYWYQQSLDQGLQFLIQYYNGEERAKGNILERFSAQQFPDLHSELNLSSLELGDSALYFCASSVGPSGQETQYFGPGTRLLVL.

Here the CDR3 reads CASSLQGHTEAFF. DNA for the CDR3: TGTGCCAGCAGCTTACAGGGGCACACTGAAGCTTTCTTT. J is TRBJ1-1 and V is TRBV11-2; D is possibly TRBD1 (6 bases). Deletions cut 2 bases from V and 3 bases from J, with 7 bases between. Germline CDR1 is SGHAT and CDR2 is FQNNGV. The CDR3 spans 13 residues.

This chain connects TRBV7-2 to TRBJ1-5; no firm D call. CDR1 is SGHTA and CDR2 is FQGNSA in the germline V gene. The V end was cut by 3 bases, the J end by 0 bases, with 9 bases between. The CDR3 is 15 amino acids. CDR3: CASSFRPYSNQPQHF. The CDR3 bases are TGTGCCAGCAGCTTCCGACCGTATAGCAATCAGCCCCAGCATTTT.

The chain recombines TRBV19 with TRBJ2-2, with 12 bases aligning to TRBD1. Trimming removed 6 bases from V and 5 bases from J; junction bases left unmatched: 4. The CDR3 consists of 15 residues. Germline lookup yields CDR1 LNHDA and CDR2 SQIVND (reference sequence). The CDR3 is CASRGDRGRTGELFF. CDR3 nucleotides: TGTGCCAGTAGGGGGGACAGGGGGCGGACCGGGGAGCTGTTTTTT. The full variable domain, its missing parts supplied by reference TRBV19 and TRBJ2-2, is DGGITQSPKYLFRKEGQNVTLSCEQNLNHDAMYWYRQDPGQGLRLIYYSQIVNDFQKGDIAEGYSVSREKKESFPLTVTSAQKNPTAFYLCASRGDRGRTGELFFGEGSRLTVL.

The chain employs TRBV28 and TRBJ1-5; D not certain. V was cut by 5 bases and J by 1 base, with 15 bases left in between. The germline V gene has CDR1 MDHEN and CDR2 SYDVKM. The CDR3 has 16 residues. CDR3 DNA sequence: TGTGCCAGCAGTCGGAAGGGAGTTTGGAGCAATCAGCCCCAGCATTTT. Protein product: CASSRKGVWSNQPQHF.

The CDR3 DNA is TGTGCCACCAGGAAAGAATACAGGGGGACTGAAGCTTTCTTT. Protein sequence: CATRKEYRGTEAFF. The V and J genes are TRBV15 and TRBJ1-1; 8 bases align to TRBD1. V dropped 6 bases and J dropped 5; count of bases not matched to a gene: 8. The V gene's germline CDR1 is LNHNV and CDR2 YYDKDF (reference sequence). The CDR3 is 14 amino acids.

The chain joins TRBV5-8 to TRBJ2-5; D perhaps matches TRBD2 (5 bases). Per the germline V gene, CDR1 is SGHTS and CDR2 is YDEGEE. The length of the CDR3 is 13 residues. Trimming took off 10 bases at V and 4 bases at J, with 17 bases between the two ends. The chain's CDR3 is CAFTFERRETQYF. The CDR3 DNA is TGTGCCTTCACCTTCGAGCGGCGAGAGACCCAGTACTTC. The full variable domain, in which reference TRBV5-8 and TRBJ2-5 provide the parts outside the CDR3, is EAGVTQSPTHLIKTRGQQATLRCSPISGHTSVYWYQQALGLGLQFLLWYDEGEERNRGNFPPRFSGRQFPNYSSELNVNALELEDSALYLCAFTFERRETQYFGPGTRLLVL.

This clonotype was detected a few times. CDR3 bases: TGCAGCGTTGTGGAGAACACTGAAGCTTTCTTT. Protein: CSVVENTEAFF. J is TRBJ1-1 and V is TRBV29-1, with D unresolved. The CDR3 is 11 amino acids. V was trimmed by 4 bases and J by 1 base, leaving 4 bases between them. The germline CDR1 and CDR2 sequences are SQVTM and ANQGSEA.

The V call is TRBV29-1, the J call TRBJ1-1; D gene ambiguous. V was clipped by 4 bases and J by 1 base, with 13 bases between them. Germline V lookup: CDR1 SQVTM, CDR2 ANQGSEA. The CDR3 extends over 14 amino acids. CDR3 protein: CSVGPAPSNTEAFF. CDR3 bases: TGCAGCGTTGGGCCAGCCCCCTCGAACACTGAAGCTTTCTTT. Drawing the rest from reference TRBV29-1 and TRBJ1-1, the complete variable domain is SAVISQKPSRDICQRGTSLTIQCQVDSQVTMMFWYRQQPGQSLTLIATANQGSEATYESGFVIDKFPISRPNLTFSTLTVSNMSPEDSSIYLCSVGPAPSNTEAFFGQGTRLTVV.